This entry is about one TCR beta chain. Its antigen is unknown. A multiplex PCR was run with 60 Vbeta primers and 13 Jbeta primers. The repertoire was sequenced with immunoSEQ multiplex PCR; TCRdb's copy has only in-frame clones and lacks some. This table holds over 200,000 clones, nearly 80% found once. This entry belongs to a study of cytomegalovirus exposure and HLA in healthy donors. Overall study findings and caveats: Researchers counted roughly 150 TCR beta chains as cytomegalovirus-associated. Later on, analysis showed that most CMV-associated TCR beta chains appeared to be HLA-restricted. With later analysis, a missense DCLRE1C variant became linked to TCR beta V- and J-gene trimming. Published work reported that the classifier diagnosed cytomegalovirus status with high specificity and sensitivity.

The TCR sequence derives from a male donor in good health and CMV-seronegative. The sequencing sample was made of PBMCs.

CDR3 nucleotides: TGTGCCAGCAGCCCCGCGCTGTTGGGACTTTCACCCCTCCACTTT. It is translated as CASSPALLGLSPLHF. This chain uses TRBV7-8 with TRBJ1-6; D perhaps matches TRBD1 (5 bases). CDR1 is SGHVS, CDR2 FQNEAQ, per germline. This CDR3 is 15 amino acids long. V was clipped by 5 bases and J by 9 bases, with 17 bases between them.